The source of this T cell receptor beta chain is a study of blood T cell repertoires in COVID-19. Looking at the study overall: Sample material is recorded as cDNA or gDNA derived from T cells, B-cell-depleted T cells, or PBMCs.

CDR1 is SGHVS and CDR2 is FQNEAQ in the germline V gene. V shed 1 base and J shed 5 bases, with 9 bases lying between them. The CDR3 consists of 15 residues. In the authors' methods: Amplification of reference gene primers provided the estimated nucleated cell counts. TCRdb's table, derived via immunoSEQ multiplex PCR, lists solely in-frame clones and lacks some. V and J calls and clone size follow that table, whereas D and trimming were derived from the DNA. The sample has approximately 240,000 clones, approximately 82% seen once. The source of this sequence is a woman aged 35 to 49 who had recovered from COVID-19. This chain connects TRBV7-8 to TRBJ1-6; D unclear. The sample consisted of peripheral blood. Here the CDR3 DNA reads TGTGCCAGCAGCTTAGGATCAGGAAATAATTCACCCCTCCACTTT. Translating gives CASSLGSGNNSPLHF.